This TCR beta chain was captured in a study of technical replicates of blood from a handful of donors. Assay used: immunoSEQ multiplex PCR; TCRdb lists only in-frame clones, some missing. The table includes around 85,000 clones, roughly 94% detected once. Trimming removed 1 base at V and 6 bases at J, with 8 bases between. Germline-derived CDR1 and CDR2 are SEHNR and FQNEAQ (reference sequence). The CDR3 is 13 amino acids. This TCR came from a human donor in good health. The sequencing input was T cells isolated from PBMCs. The rearrangement links TRBV7-9 to TRBJ2-3; D is unclear. In DNA, the CDR3 is TGTGCCAGCAGCTTAGGCGAGCCGGATACGCAGTATTTT. Translated, it gives CASSLGEPDTQYF.